This T cell receptor (beta chain) is drawn from a study of blood T cell repertoires in COVID-19. As for the study in general: Sites across the United States, Italy and Spain contributed samples from acute and convalescent COVID-19. T cells, B-cell-depleted T cells, or PBMCs supplied cDNA or gDNA.

In the source study's methods: Using reference gene primer amplification, nucleated cell counts were estimated. The repertoire was sequenced with immunoSEQ multiplex PCR; TCRdb's copy has only in-frame clones and lacks some. The V and J calls and the clone size are those of that table, but D and trimming were determined from the DNA. Of roughly 250,000 clones in the sample, 75% to 90% were seen once. This TCR derives from a human donor in a cohort sampled during active COVID-19. Sequenced sample: peripheral blood.

CDR3 coding DNA: TGTGCCAGCAGCCAAGACTATCCCCCTCGGGGGGAAAAACTGTTTTTT. Translating it yields CASSQDYPPRGEKLFF. The V call is TRBV4-2, the J call TRBJ1-4, with D tentatively TRBD1 (5 bases). This CDR3 has 16 amino acids. CDR1 and CDR2 (germline): LGHNA, YNFKEQ. V was shortened by 0 bases and J by 8 bases, with 16 bases between the two germline ends.